Below are 12 T cell receptor beta chains sequenced from a single sample in a study of blood T cell repertoires in COVID-19. The table came from immunoSEQ multiplex PCR; TCRdb's copy has only in-frame clones and leaves some out. The table has roughly 330,000 clones, 70% to 90% seen once. Sample: PBMCs or T cells enriched from blood (not recorded which). The receptor source for this set is a woman aged 30 to 39 who had recovered from COVID-19.

This sequence joins TRBV4-2 and TRBJ1-2, with D unclear. The CDR3 is 15 amino acids. V dropped 1 base and J dropped 6 bases, with 15 bases sitting between them. CDR1 and CDR2 from the germline V gene are LGHNA and YNFKEQ. CDR3 DNA sequence: TGTGCCAGCAGCCAAGTTTGGAGTCGGGGAAATGGCTACACCTTC. It specifies CASSQVWSRGNGYTF.

The genes are TRBV6-5 and TRBJ1-1; D is uncertain. Germline CDR1 is MNHEY and CDR2 is SVGAGI. With 0 bases removed from V and 5 bases from J, the gap between germline ends came to 13 bases. The CDR3 spans 15 residues. CDR3: CASSYSKQIGTEAFF. The CDR3 nucleotides read TGTGCCAGCAGTTACTCGAAACAGATTGGGACTGAAGCTTTCTTT.

The table lists this clone with a count of one. The chain couples TRBV2 to TRBJ1-1; D remains unclear. Trimming left V 3 bases short and J 0 bases short, with 8 bases between. Looked up from germline, CDR1 is SNHLY and CDR2 is FYNNEI. The CDR3 spans 14 residues. The CDR3 loop reads CASSDPGMNTEAFF. The CDR3 DNA is TGTGCCAGCAGTGACCCGGGGATGAACACTGAAGCTTTCTTT.

The chain is built from TRBV19 and TRBJ1-2, with D possibly being TRBD1 (5 bases). Trimming stripped 7 bases from V and 8 bases from J, with 14 bases between. The CDR3 has 12 residues. Germline V gene data show CDR1 as LNHDA and CDR2 as SQIVND (reference sequence). In nucleotides, the CDR3 is TGTGCCAGTAATGTGAAGGAGGGGGGCTACACCTTC. Protein sequence: CASNVKEGGYTF.

The chain combines TRBV7-9 with TRBJ2-3; possible D gene TRBD2, 5 bases. The CDR3 spans 13 residues. CDR1 is SEHNR and CDR2 is FQNEAQ in the germline V gene (reference sequence). The V gene lost 11 bases and the J gene lost 8 bases, with 20 bases spanning the gap. The CDR3: CAVEPGSQATQYF. CDR3 bases: TGTGCCGTGGAACCGGGATCCCAGGCTACGCAGTATTTT.

The rearrangement joins TRBV7-9 to TRBJ2-2; 12 bases line up with TRBD2. The ends lost 5 bases at V and 5 bases at J; junction bases unmatched: 3. The CDR3 extends over 15 amino acids. Germline lookup yields CDR1 SEHNR and CDR2 FQNEAQ (reference sequence). The CDR3 sequence is CASSRTSGETGELFF. CDR3 in DNA: TGTGCCAGCAGCCGGACTAGCGGGGAAACCGGGGAGCTGTTTTTT.

The chain joins TRBV10-3 to TRBJ2-7, with 10 bases that match TRBD1. The CDR3 runs 15 residues. V lost 8 bases, J lost 5 bases, and 12 bases stayed unmatched. Looked up from germline, CDR1 is ENHRY and CDR2 is SYGVKD. The CDR3 bases are TGTGCCATCCGGGACCCCGGGACAGGGGTCCACGAGCAGTACTTC. This codes for CAIRDPGTGVHEQYF.

The chain carries TRBV3-1 (or the pseudogene TRBV3-2) and TRBJ2-7; D not certain. CDR1 and CDR2 (germline): LGHDT, YNNKEL (reference sequence). The V end was cut by 0 bases, the J end by 3 bases, with 9 bases between. The CDR3 contains 14 residues. CDR3 nucleotides: TGTGCCAGCAGCCAAGATGAGGTGTACTACGAGCAGTACTTC. This sequence encodes CASSQDEVYYEQYF.

The chain combines TRBV5-1 with TRBJ2-5, with D possibly being TRBD2 (5 bases). The ends were cut back, 3 bases at V and 0 bases at J, with 6 bases in the middle. The CDR3 loop spans 13 amino acids. Germline loops: CDR1 SGHRS, CDR2 YFSETQ. Here the CDR3 DNA reads TGCGCCAGCAGCTACGGGAACCAAGAGACCCAGTACTTC. It codes for CASSYGNQETQYF.

This clone came up a few times. The chain links TRBV11-1 to TRBJ1-3; tentatively, D is TRBD1 (5 bases). V was shortened by 5 bases and J by 4 bases, with 15 bases between the two germline ends. The CDR3 runs to 15 residues. Germline V gene lookup returns CDR1 SGHAT and CDR2 FQDESV (reference sequence). The CDR3 sequence: CASSPRRGVGNTIYF. The CDR3 DNA sequence: TGTGCCAGCAGCCCTCGGCGGGGGGTCGGAAACACCATATATTTT.

The chain has TRBV28 and TRBJ2-1; 12 positions agree with TRBD2. Looked up from germline, CDR1 is MDHEN and CDR2 is SYDVKM. CDR3 length: 17 residues. Losses at the gene ends were 2 bases for V and 1 base for J; bases not matched to a gene: 3. CDR3 in amino acids: CASSLPGLAGSYNEQFF. The CDR3 DNA reads as TGTGCCAGCAGTTTACCCGGACTAGCGGGGTCCTACAATGAGCAGTTCTTC.

Points on this clone: At one of its ends the junction is not consistent with the germline gene, which may arise from a read error. CDR3 coding DNA: TGTGCCAGCAGGGAAGGAGGCTCGATTCTCTACAATGAGCAGTTCTTC. Its translation: CASREGGSILYNEQFF. The chain is built from TRBV6-1 and TRBJ2-1, with D possibly TRBD2 on 5 matching bases. Germline lookup yields CDR1 MNHNS and CDR2 SASEGT. The CDR3 totals 16 residues.